The clone carrying this T cell receptor (beta chain) was seen a single time. The data originate from a study of blood T cell repertoires in COVID-19. Study-level information: COVID-19 samples, acute and convalescent, were from the United States, Italy and Spain. Sources were T cells, B-cell-depleted T cells, or PBMCs; the material itself was cDNA or gDNA.

As processed by the authors: From reference gene primer amplification, estimates of nucleated cell counts were derived. Data came from immunoSEQ multiplex PCR; TCRdb stores just in-frame clones and leaves some out. The V and J calls and clone size were taken over from that table, and D and trimming were inferred from the DNA. The table records under 300,000 clones, about 76% of them present only once. V lost 5 bases to trimming and J lost 6 bases, with 13 bases between them. Germline V gene sequence: CDR1 LNHNV, CDR2 YYDKDF (reference sequence). The CDR3 totals 14 residues. The origin of this receptor is a woman aged 60-75 years with active or convalescent COVID-19. The chain employs TRBV15 and TRBJ2-2, with D possibly TRBD1 on 6 matching bases. Sequencing was carried out using peripheral blood. This chain's CDR3 is CATSGIQGSGELFF. The CDR3 DNA reads as TGTGCCACCAGCGGGATACAGGGATCCGGGGAGCTGTTTTTT.